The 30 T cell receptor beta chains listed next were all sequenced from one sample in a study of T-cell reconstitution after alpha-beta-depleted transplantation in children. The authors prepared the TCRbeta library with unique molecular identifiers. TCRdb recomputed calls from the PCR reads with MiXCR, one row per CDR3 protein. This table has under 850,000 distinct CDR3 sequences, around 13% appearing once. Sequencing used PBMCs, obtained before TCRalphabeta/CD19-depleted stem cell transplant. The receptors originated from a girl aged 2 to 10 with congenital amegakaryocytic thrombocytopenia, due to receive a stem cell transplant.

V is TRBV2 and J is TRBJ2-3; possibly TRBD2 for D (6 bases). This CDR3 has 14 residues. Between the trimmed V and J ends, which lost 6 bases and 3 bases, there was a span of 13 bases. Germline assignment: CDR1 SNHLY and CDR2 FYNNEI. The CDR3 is CASSAPGTTDTQYF. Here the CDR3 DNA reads TGTGCCAGCAGCGCCCCCGGGACTACAGATACGCAGTATTTT.

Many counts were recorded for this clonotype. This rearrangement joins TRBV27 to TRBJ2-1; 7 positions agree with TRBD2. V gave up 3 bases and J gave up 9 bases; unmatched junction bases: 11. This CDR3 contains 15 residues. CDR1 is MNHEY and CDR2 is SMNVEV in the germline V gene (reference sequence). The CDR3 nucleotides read TGTGCCAGCAGTTTCGGGGCGGGAGAGTGGGGTGAGCAGTTCTTC. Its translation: CASSFGAGEWGEQFF.

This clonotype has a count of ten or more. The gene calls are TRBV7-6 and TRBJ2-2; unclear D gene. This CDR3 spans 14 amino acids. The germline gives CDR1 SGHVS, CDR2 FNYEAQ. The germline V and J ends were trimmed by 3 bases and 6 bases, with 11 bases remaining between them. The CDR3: CASSFLVGSGELFF. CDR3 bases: TGTGCCAGCAGCTTCCTTGTTGGGTCCGGGGAGCTGTTTTTT.

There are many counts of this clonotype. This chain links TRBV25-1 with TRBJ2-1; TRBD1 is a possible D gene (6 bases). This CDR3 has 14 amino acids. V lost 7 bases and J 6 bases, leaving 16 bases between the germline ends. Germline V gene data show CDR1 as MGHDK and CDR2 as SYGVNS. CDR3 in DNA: TGTGCCAGCACTACGGCAGGGGTGCGCAATGAGCAGTTCTTC. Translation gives CASTTAGVRNEQFF.

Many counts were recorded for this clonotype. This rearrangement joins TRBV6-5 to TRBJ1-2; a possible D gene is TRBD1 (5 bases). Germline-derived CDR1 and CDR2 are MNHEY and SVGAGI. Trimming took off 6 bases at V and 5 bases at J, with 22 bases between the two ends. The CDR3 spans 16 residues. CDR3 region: CASRLLGPNDGYGYTF. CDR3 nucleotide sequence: TGTGCCAGCAGATTACTGGGACCCAATGATGGGTATGGCTACACCTTC.

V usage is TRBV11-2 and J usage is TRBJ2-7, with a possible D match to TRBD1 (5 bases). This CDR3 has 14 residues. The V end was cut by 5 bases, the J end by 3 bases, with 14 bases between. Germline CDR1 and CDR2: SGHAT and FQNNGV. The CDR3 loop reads CASSQAFTGYEQYF. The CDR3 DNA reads TGTGCCAGCAGCCAAGCGTTTACAGGCTACGAGCAGTACTTC.

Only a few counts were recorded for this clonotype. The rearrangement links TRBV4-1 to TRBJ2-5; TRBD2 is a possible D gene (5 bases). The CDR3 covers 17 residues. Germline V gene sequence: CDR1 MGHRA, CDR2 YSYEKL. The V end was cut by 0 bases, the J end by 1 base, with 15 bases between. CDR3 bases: TGCGCCAGCAGCCAAGATTCGATTGAGAGGGCCCAAGAGACCCAGTACTTC. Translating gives CASSQDSIERAQETQYF.

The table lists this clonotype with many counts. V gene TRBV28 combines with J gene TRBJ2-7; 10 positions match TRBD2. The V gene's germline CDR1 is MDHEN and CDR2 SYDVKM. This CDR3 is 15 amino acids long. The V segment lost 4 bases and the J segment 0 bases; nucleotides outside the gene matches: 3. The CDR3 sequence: CASSSLAGVSYEQYF. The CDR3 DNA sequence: TGTGCCAGCAGTTCCCTAGCGGGAGTCTCCTACGAGCAGTACTTC.

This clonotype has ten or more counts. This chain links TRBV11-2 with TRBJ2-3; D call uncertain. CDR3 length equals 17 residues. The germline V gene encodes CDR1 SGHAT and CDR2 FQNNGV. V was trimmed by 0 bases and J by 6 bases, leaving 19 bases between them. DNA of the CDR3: TGTGCCAGCAGCTTAGAAATGGTTAGCTGGAACTCGGATACGCAGTATTTT. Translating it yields CASSLEMVSWNSDTQYF. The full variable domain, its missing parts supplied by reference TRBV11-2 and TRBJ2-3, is EAGVAQSPRYKIIEKRQSVAFWCNPISGHATLYWYQQILGQGPKLLIQFQNNGVVDDSQLPKDRFSAERLKGVDSTLKIQPAKLEDSAVYLCASSLEMVSWNSDTQYFGPGTRLTVL.

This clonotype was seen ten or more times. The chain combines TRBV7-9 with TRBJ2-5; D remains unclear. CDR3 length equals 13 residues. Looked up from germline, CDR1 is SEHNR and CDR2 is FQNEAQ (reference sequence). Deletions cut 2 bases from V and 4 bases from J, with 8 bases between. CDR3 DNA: TGTGCCAGCAGCTTACGTAGGGTAGAGACCCAGTACTTC. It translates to CASSLRRVETQYF.

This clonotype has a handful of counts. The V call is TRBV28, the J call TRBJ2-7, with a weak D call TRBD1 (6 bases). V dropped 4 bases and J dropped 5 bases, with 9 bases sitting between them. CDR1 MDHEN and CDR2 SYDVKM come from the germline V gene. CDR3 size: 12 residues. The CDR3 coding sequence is TGTGCCAGCAGTTCTTCAGGGGACGAGCAGTACTTC. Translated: CASSSSGDEQYF.

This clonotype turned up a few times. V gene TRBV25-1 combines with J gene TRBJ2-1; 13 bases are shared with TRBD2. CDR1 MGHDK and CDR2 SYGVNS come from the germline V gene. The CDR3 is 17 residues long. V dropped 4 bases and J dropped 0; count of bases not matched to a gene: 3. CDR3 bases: TGTGCCAGCAGTGGGGGACTAGCGGGAACCTCCTACAATGAGCAGTTCTTC. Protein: CASSGGLAGTSYNEQFF.

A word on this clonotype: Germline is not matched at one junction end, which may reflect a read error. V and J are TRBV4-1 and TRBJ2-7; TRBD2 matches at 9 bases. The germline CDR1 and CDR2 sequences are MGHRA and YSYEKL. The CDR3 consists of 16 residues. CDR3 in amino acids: CASSHYAGGLVYEHYF. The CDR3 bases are TGCGCCAGCAGCCACTATGCGGGAGGGCTGGTCTACGAGCATTACTTC.

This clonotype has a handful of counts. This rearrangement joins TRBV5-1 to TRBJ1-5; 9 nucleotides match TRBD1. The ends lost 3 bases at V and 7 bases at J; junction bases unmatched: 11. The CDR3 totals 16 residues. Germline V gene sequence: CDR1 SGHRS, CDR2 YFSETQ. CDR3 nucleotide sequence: TGCGCCAGCAGCTCGTCCCGGGACAGGGCCGGGCAGCCCCAGCATTTT. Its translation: CASSSSRDRAGQPQHF.

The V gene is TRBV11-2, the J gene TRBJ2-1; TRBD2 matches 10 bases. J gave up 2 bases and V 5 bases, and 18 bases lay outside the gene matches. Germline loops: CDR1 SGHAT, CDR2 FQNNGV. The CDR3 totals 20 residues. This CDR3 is CASSKGASQGGLAAYNEQFF. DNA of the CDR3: TGTGCCAGCAGCAAGGGGGCTTCACAGGGTGGACTAGCGGCCTACAATGAGCAGTTCTTC.

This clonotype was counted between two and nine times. CDR3: CSVAGTGYETQYF. CDR3 sequence (DNA): TGCAGTGTGGCTGGGACAGGGTACGAGACCCAGTACTTC. The chain recombines TRBV20-1 with TRBJ2-5, with TRBD1 matching over 9 bases. The CDR3 loop spans 13 amino acids. V gave up 7 bases and J gave up 5 bases; unmatched junction bases: 8. CDR1 is DFQATT, CDR2 SNEGSKA, per germline (reference sequence).

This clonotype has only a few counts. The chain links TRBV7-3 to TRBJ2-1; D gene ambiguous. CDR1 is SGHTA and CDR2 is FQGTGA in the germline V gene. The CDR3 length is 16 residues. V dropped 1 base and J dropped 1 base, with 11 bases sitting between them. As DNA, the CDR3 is TGTGCCAGCAGCTTAAAGGTAGCCCGGTCCTACAATGAGCAGTTCTTC. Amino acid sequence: CASSLKVARSYNEQFF.

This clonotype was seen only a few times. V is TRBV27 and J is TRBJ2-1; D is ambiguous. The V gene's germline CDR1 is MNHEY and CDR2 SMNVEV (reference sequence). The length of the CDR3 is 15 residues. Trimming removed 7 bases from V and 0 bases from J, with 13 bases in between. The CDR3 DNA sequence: TGTGCCAGCACCCCGATGGGTTTCTCCTACAATGAGCAGTTCTTC. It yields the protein CASTPMGFSYNEQFF.

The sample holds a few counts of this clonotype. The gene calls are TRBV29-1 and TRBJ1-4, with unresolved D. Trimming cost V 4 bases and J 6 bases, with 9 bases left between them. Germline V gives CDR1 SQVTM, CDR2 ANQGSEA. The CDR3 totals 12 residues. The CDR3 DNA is TGCAGCGTTGTCGCGGGTGATGAAAAACTGTTTTTT. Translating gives CSVVAGDEKLFF.

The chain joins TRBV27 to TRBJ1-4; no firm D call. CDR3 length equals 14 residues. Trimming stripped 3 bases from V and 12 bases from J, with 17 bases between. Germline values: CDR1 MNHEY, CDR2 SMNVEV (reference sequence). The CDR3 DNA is TGTGCCAGCAGTTTGCAGGACCCCAAGATGGAACTGTTTTTT. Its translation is CASSLQDPKMELFF.

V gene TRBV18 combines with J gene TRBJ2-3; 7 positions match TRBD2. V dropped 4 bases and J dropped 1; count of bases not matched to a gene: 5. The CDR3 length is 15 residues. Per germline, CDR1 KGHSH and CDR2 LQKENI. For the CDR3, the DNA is TGTGCCAGCTCACACCCAGCGGGACGCACAGATACGCAGTATTTT. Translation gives CASSHPAGRTDTQYF.

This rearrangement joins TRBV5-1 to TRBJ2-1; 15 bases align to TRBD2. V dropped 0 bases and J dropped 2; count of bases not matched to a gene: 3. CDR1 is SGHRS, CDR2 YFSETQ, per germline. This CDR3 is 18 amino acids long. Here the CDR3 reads CASSLAGTSGRTYNEQFF. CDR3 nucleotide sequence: TGCGCCAGCAGCTTGGCCGGGACTAGCGGGAGGACCTACAATGAGCAGTTCTTC.

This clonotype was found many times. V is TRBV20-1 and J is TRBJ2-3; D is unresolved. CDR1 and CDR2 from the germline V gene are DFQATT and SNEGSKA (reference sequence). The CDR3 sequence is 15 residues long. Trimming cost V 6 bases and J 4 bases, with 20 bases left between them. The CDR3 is CSASLPRSRADTQYF. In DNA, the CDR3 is TGCAGTGCGAGTCTCCCGAGATCAAGGGCAGATACGCAGTATTTT.

This chain's CDR3 is CASSRSGTGLTYEQYF. The CDR3 DNA follows: TGTGCCAGCAGCCGGTCCGGGACGGGATTAACCTACGAGCAGTACTTC. The chain uses TRBV3-1 and TRBJ2-7, with D perhaps assigned TRBD1 or TRBD2 (5 bases each). The V and J ends lost 4 bases and 2 bases respectively, with 18 bases between them. Germline V gene sequence: CDR1 LGHDT, CDR2 YNNKEL (reference sequence). This CDR3 has 16 residues.

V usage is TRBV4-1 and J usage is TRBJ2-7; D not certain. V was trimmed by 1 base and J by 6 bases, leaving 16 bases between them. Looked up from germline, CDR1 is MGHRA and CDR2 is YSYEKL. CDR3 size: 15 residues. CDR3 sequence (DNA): TGCGCCAGCAGCCAAGTGGTCTCCGGATCCGGCGAGCAGTACTTC. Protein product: CASSQVVSGSGEQYF.

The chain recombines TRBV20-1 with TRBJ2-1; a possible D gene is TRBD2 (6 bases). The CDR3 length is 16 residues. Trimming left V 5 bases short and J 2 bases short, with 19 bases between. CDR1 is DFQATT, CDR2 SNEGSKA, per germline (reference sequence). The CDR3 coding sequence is TGCAGTGCTCGTGATCGAGGACTAAGCACCTACAATGAGCAGTTCTTC. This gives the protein CSARDRGLSTYNEQFF.

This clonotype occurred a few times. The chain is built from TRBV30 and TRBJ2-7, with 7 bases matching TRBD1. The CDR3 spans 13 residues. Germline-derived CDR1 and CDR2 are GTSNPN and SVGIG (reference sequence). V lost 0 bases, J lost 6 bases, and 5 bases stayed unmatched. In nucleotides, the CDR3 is TGTGCCTGGAGTGTAAACAGGGGAAGCGAGCAGTACTTC. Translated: CAWSVNRGSEQYF.

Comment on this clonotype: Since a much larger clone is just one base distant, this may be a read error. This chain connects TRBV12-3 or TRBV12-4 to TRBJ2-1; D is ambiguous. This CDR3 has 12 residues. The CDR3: CASSRNYKEQFF. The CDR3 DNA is TGTGCCAGCAGCCGAAATTACAAAGAGCAGTTCTTC.

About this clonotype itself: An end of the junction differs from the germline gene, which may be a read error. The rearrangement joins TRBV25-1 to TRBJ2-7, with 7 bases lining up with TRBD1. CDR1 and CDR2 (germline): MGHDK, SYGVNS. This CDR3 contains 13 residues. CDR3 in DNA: TGTGCCAGCAGCCCCGGGACAGTCTACGAGCAGTCCTTC. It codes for CASSPGTVYEQSF.

CDR3 amino acids: CASTRPPQETQYF. CDR3 sequence (DNA): TGTGCCAGCACCAGACCCCCACAAGAGACCCAGTACTTC. The chain carries TRBV28 and TRBJ2-5; D is undetermined. Germline V gene sequence: CDR1 MDHEN, CDR2 SYDVKM. The CDR3 extends over 13 amino acids. The V end lost 7 bases, the J end lost 2 bases, and 11 bases lay between the germline ends.